This entry is about one T cell receptor beta chain. The antigen remains undetermined. The CDR3 covers 15 residues. The V end lost 0 bases, the J end lost 2 bases, and 11 bases lay between the germline ends. Germline CDR1 SGHDT, CDR2 YYEEEE. The record originates from a study of shared clonotypes between healthy human individuals. General study results and limits: Represented genetic and exposure-history diversity was restricted by having few donors. Sequencing depth was predicted to influence how clonotypes are shared among donors.

Authors' data handling: From ImmunoSEQ came sequences covering only the junction and carrying no quality scores, so filtering differed. Sequenced by immunoSEQ multiplex PCR; TCRdb stores in-frame clones only, minus some. D and trimming come from the DNA, and the V and J calls and clone size come from that table. This table has over a million clones, 95% to 99% appearing once. CD45RA+ naive and CD45RA-negative memory subsets were separated from CD4+ cells. The sequencing input was naive CD4+ T cells sorted from blood. Sample subset: CD45RA+ positively selected. This sequence joins TRBV5-6 and TRBJ1-2, with D possibly TRBD1 on 5 matching bases. This TCR came from a man aged 30-40 years in good health. As DNA, the CDR3 is TGTGCCAGCAGCTTGGTGGGGGGTGGCAACTATGGCTACACCTTC. Translating gives CASSLVGGGNYGYTF.